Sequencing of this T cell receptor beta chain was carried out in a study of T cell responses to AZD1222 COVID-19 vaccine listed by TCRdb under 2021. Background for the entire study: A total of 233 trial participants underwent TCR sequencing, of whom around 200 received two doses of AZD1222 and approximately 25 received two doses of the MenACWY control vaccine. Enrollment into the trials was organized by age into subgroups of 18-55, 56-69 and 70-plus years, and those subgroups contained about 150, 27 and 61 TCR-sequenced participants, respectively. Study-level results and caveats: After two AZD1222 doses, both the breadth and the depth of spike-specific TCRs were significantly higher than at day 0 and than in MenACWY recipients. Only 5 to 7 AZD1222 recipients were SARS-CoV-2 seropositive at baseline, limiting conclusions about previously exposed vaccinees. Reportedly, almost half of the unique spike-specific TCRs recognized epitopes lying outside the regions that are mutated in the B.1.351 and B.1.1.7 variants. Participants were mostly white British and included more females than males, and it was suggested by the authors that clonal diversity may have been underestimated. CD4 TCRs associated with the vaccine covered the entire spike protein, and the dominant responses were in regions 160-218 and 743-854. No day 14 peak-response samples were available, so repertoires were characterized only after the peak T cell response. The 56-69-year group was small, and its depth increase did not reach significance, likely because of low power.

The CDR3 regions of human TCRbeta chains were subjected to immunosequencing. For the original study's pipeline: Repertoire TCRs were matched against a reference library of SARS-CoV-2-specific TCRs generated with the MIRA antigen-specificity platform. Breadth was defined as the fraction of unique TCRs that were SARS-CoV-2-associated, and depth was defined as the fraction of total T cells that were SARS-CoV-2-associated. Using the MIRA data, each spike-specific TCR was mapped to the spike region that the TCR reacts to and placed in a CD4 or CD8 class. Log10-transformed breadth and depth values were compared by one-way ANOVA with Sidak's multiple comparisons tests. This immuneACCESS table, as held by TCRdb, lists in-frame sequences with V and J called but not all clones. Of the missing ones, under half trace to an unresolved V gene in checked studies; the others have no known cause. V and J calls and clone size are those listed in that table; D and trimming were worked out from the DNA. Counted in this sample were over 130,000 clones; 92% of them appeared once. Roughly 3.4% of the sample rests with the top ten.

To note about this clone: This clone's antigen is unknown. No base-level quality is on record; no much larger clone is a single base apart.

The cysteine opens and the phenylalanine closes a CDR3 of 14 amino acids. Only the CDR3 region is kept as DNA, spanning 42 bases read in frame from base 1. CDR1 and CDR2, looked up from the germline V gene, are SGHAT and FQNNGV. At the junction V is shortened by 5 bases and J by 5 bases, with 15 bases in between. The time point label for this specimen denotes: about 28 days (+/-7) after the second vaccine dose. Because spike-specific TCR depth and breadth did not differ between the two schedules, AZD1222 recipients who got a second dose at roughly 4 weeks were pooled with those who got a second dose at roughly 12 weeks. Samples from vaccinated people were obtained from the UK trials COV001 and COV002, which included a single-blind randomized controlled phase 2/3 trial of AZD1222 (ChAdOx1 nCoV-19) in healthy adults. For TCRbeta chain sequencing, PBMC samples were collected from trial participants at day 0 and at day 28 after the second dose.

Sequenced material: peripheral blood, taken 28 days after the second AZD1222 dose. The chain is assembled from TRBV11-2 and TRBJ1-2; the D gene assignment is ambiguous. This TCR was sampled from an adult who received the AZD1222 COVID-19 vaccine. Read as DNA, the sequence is TGTGCCAGCAGCCCTAGAGTGGCAGATTATGGCTACACCTTC. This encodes CASSPRVADYGYTF.